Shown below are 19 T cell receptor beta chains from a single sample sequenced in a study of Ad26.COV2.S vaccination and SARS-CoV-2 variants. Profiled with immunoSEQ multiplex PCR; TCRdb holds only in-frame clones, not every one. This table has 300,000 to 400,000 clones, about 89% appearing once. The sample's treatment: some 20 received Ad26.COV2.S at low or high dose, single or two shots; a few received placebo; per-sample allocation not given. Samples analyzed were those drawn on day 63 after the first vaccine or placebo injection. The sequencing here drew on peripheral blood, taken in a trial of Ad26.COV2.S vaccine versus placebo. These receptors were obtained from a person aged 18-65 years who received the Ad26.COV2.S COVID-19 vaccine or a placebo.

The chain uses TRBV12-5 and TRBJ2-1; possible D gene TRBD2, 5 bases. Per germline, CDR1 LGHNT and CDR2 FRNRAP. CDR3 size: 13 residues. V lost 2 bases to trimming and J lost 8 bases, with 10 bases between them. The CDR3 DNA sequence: TGTGCTAGTGGTTTGACCCCCGGGGATGAGCAGTTCTTC. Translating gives CASGLTPGDEQFF.

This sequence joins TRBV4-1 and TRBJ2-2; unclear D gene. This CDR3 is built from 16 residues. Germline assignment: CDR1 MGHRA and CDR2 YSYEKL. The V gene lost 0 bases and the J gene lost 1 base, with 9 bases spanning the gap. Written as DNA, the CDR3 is TGCGCCAGCAGCCAAGATACCGGCAAGAACACCGGGGAGCTGTTTTTT. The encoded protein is CASSQDTGKNTGELFF.

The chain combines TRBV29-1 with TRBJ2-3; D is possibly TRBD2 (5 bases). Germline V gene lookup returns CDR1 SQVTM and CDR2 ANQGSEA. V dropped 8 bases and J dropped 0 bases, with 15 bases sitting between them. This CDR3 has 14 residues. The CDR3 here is CSFADGGSTDTQYF. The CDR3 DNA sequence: TGCAGCTTCGCGGACGGCGGGAGCACAGATACGCAGTATTTT.

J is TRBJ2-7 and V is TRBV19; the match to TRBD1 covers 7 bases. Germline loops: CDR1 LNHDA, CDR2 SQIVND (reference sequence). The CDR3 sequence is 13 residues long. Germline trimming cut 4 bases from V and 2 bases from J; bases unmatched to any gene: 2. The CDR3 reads CASSKTGTYEQYF. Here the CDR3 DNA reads TGTGCCAGTAGTAAGACAGGGACCTACGAGCAGTACTTC.

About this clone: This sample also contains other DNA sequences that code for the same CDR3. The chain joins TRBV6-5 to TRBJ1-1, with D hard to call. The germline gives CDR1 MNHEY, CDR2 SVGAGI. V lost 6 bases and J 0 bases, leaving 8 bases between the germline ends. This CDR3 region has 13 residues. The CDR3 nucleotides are TGTGCCAGCAGGGACCGATTGAACACTGAAGCTTTCTTT. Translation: CASRDRLNTEAFF.

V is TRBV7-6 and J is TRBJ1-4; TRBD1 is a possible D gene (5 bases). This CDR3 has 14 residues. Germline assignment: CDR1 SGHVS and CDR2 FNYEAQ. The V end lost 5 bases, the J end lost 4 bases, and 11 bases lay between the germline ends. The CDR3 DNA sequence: TGTGCCAGCAGCGTACAGGTCCTTAATGAAAAACTGTTTTTT. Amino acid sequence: CASSVQVLNEKLFF. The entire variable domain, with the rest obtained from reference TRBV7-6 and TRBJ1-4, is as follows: GAGVSQSPRYKVTKRGQDVALRCDPISGHVSLYWYRQALGQGPEFLTYFNYEAQQDKSGLPNDRFSAERPEGSISTLTIQRTEQRDSAMYRCASSVQVLNEKLFFGSGTQLSVL.

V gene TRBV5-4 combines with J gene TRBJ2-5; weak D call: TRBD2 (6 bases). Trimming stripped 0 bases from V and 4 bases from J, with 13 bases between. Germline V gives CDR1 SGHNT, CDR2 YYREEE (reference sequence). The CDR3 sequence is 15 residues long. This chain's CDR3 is CASSLALQGGETQYF. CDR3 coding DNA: TGTGCCAGCAGCTTGGCGCTCCAGGGAGGAGAGACCCAGTACTTC.

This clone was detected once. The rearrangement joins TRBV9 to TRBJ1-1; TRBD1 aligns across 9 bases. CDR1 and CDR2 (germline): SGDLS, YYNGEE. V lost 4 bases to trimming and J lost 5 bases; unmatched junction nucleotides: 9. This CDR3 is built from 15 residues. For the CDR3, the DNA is TGTGCCAGCAGCCCTCCGGGACAGGGTGTTACTGAAGCTTTCTTT. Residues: CASSPPGQGVTEAFF.

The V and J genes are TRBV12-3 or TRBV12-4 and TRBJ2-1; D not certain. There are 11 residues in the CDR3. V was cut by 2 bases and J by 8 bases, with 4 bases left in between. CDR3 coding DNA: TGTGCCAGCAGTTTAAGAGATGAGCAGTTCTTC. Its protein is CASSLRDEQFF.

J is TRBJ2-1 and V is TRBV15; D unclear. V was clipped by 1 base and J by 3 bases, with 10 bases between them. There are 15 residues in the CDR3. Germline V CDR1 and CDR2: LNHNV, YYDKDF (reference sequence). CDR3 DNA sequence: TGTGCCACCAGCAGAGCAGGTCTACTCTACAATGAGCAGTTCTTC. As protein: CATSRAGLLYNEQFF.

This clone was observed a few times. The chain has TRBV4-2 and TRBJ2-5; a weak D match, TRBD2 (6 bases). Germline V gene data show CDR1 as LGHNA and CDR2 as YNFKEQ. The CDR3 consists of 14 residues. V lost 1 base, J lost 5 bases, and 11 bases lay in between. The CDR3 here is CASSQVTEGETQYF. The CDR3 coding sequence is TGTGCCAGCAGCCAAGTCACGGAGGGGGAGACCCAGTACTTC.

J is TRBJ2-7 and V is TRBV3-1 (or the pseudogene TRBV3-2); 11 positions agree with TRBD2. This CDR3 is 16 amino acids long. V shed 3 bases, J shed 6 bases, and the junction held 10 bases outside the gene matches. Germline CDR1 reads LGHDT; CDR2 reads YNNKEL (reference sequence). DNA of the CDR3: TGTGCCAGCAGCCATAATAGCGGGAGGGCCTCTGGCGAGCAGTACTTC. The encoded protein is CASSHNSGRASGEQYF.

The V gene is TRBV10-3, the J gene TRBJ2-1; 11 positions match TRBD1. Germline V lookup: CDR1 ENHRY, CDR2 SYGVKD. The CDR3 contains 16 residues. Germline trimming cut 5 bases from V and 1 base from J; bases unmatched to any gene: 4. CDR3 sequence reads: CAISTGTGGSYNEQFF. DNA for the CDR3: TGTGCCATCAGTACTGGGACAGGGGGTTCCTACAATGAGCAGTTCTTC.

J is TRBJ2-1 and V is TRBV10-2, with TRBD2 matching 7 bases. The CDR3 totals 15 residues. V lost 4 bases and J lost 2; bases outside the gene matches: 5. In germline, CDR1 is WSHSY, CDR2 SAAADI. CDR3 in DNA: TGCGCCAGCAGTGTTTCGAGCGGGGCCTACAATGAGCAGTTCTTC. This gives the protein CASSVSSGAYNEQFF.

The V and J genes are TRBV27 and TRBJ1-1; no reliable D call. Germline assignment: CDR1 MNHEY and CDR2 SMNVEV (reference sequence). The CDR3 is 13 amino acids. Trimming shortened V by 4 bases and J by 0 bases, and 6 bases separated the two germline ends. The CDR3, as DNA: TGTGCCAGCAGTTCCTACCTGAACACTGAAGCTTTCTTT. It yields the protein CASSSYLNTEAFF.

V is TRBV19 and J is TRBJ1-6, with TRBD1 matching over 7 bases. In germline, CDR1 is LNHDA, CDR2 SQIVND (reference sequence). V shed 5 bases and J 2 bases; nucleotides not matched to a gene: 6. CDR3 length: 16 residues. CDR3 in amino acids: CASSGGQTAYNSPLHF. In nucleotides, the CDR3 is TGTGCCAGTAGTGGGGGACAGACCGCCTATAATTCACCCCTCCACTTT. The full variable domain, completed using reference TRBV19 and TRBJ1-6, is DGGITQSPKYLFRKEGQNVTLSCEQNLNHDAMYWYRQDPGQGLRLIYYSQIVNDFQKGDIAEGYSVSREKKESFPLTVTSAQKNPTAFYLCASSGGQTAYNSPLHFGNGTRLTVT.

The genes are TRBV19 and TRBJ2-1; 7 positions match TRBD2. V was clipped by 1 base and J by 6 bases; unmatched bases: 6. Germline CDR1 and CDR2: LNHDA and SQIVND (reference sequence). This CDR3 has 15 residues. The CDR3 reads CASSIGLAASNEQFF. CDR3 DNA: TGTGCCAGTAGTATAGGCCTAGCGGCCTCCAATGAGCAGTTCTTC.

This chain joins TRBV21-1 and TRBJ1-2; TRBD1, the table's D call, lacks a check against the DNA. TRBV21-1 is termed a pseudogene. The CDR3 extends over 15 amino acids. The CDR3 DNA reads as TGTGCCAGCAGCAAAGGAGGGCAGGGGTACTATGGCTACACCTTC. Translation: CASSKGGQGYYGYTF.

In DNA form, the CDR3 reads TGTGCCAGCAGCGGAGGGACTACCATAGGGGTTACCAATGAGCAGTTCTTC. Its translation: CASSGGTTIGVTNEQFF. V usage is TRBV11-2 and J usage is TRBJ2-1, with 7 bases lining up with TRBD2. In germline, CDR1 is SGHAT, CDR2 FQNNGV. J gave up 6 bases and V 5 bases, and 16 bases lay outside the gene matches. The CDR3 consists of 17 residues.